This TCR beta chain was sequenced for a study of early T cells in non-severe SARS-CoV-2 infection (dated by TCRdb to the early 2020s). Regarding the study in general: Because TCR sequencing was done on bulk RNA from unsorted whole blood, the alpha and beta chains could not be paired. The research as a whole found: VDJdb matching was skewed toward anti-spike CD8 responses and likely underestimated virus-specific expansions by missing private and CD4 specificities.

The CDR3 holds 17 amino acids from the cysteine to the phenylalanine. Only the CDR3 region is kept as DNA, spanning 51 bases read in frame from base 1. The germline ends are 13 bases apart after V is trimmed by 4 bases and J by 0 bases. Based on the germline V gene, the CDR1 and CDR2 sequences are SGHDN and FVKESK. This clonotype was counted at least ten times. Its antigen specificity is not known. No much larger clone is present one base from it, and per-base qualities are unavailable. Set within a cohort of healthcare workers in London, UK, this nested case-control study involved weekly PCR testing of nasopharyngeal swabs along with blood sampling. Healthcare workers were recruited between 23 and 31 March 2020, during the week of the UK lockdown, and were followed weekly for up to roughly 16 weeks. Library method: 5' RACE. The sequencer was a NextSeq 500. To correct for sequencing error and PCR bias, the TCR library protocol tagged individual cDNA molecules with unique molecular identifiers. Both TCR alpha and beta chains were sequenced, and tight co-correlation was observed between alpha and beta sequence abundances in each sample. Turning to the authors' computational methods: Decombinator V4 was used to annotate TCR sequences for V gene, J gene and CDR3. TCRs were defined as expanded if a significant change between any two time points was detected under a Poisson model with p below 0.0001. TCR abundances were normalised to the total number of TCRs sequenced per sample and were expressed as counts per million. TRAV1-2 paired with TRAJ12, TRAJ20 or TRAJ33 defined MAIT TCRs, while TRAV10 paired with TRAJ18 defined iNKT TCRs. VDJdb, accessed on 1 November 2021, was searched for TCRs annotated for CMV, EBV and SARS-CoV-2, and TCRs annotated for more than one antigen were excluded. Through fastp at Q25 and MiXCR, TCRdb rebuilt clones from the public reads, retaining in-frame beta chains. CDR3 protein duplicates are merged, each entry listing the most common genes and DNA. The V and J calls were not made by the authors but by TCRdb's processing. The sample profile shows roughly 48,000 distinct CDR3 sequences; around 5.6% of them were found once. Roughly 4.8% of the sample lies in the top ten.

The sample consisted of whole blood. The chain links TRBV14 with TRBJ2-6, with the D gene not confidently named. This clonotype was sampled from an adult who was a healthcare worker with PCR-confirmed SARS-CoV-2 infection or an uninfected control (not recorded which). The CDR3 reads as follows: CASSPPVHRSGANVLTF. The DNA sequence reads TGTGCCAGCAGCCCCCCTGTACACCGCTCTGGGGCCAACGTCCTGACTTTC.